The 32 T cell receptor beta chains below all came from one sample that was sequenced in a study of blood T cell repertoires in COVID-19. Libraries were prepared by immunoSEQ multiplex PCR; TCRdb keeps only in-frame clonotypes and omits some of them. Among roughly 280,000 clones listed, approximately 89% were seen once. Sequencing was carried out using peripheral blood. The origin of the receptors is a man aged 35 to 55 with active or convalescent COVID-19.

The chain combines TRBV9 with TRBJ2-5; tentative D call: TRBD2 (6 bases). From germline, CDR1 is SGDLS and CDR2 YYNGEE. The CDR3 has 15 residues. V lost 2 bases and J 0 bases, leaving 11 bases between the germline ends. In nucleotides, the CDR3 is TGTGCCAGCAGCGTTAGCGGAACGTACCAAGAGACCCAGTACTTC. Its protein product is CASSVSGTYQETQYF.

The gene calls are TRBV5-1 and TRBJ2-7; D is unclear. The CDR3 has 16 amino acids. Germline CDR1 is SGHRS and CDR2 is YFSETQ. V lost 0 bases and J 3 bases, leaving 16 bases between the germline ends. For the CDR3, the DNA is TGCGCCAGCAGCTTGGAAGCCCAGGCCCTAAACTACGAGCAGTACTTC. It translates to CASSLEAQALNYEQYF.

The chain links TRBV15 to TRBJ1-5, with 9 bases matching TRBD1. CDR3 length: 16 residues. From germline, CDR1 is LNHNV and CDR2 YYDKDF (reference sequence). V lost 4 bases and J lost 5; bases outside the gene matches: 9. The CDR3 is CATSITGGGGHQPQHF. The CDR3 nucleotides read TGTGCCACCAGCATAACAGGGGGCGGGGGGCATCAGCCCCAGCATTTT. Looking up the rest from reference TRBV15 and TRBJ1-5 gives the full variable domain: DAMVIQNPRYQVTQFGKPVTLSCSQTLNHNVMYWYQQKSSQAPKLLFHYYDKDFNNEADTPDNFQSRRPNTSFCFLDIRSPGLGDTAMYLCATSITGGGGHQPQHFGDGTRLSIL.

The chain couples TRBV27 to TRBJ2-2; D ambiguous. Deletions cut 7 bases from V and 7 bases from J, with 7 bases between. Germline assignment: CDR1 MNHEY and CDR2 SMNVEV (reference sequence). This CDR3 is built from 11 residues. The CDR3 DNA sequence: TGTGCCAGCAAGACGGGCGGGGAGCTGTTTTTT. Its translation is CASKTGGELFF.

This clone was detected only a few times. The chain has TRBV25-1 and TRBJ1-5; D remains unclear. Germline CDR1 and CDR2: MGHDK and SYGVNS. Deletions cut 3 bases from V and 0 bases from J, with 6 bases between. This CDR3 is 14 amino acids long. CDR3 bases: TGTGCCAGCAGTGACAGGTCTAGCAATCAGCCCCAGCATTTT. It is translated as CASSDRSSNQPQHF.

The J gene is TRBJ2-3, the V gene TRBV29-1; a possible D gene is TRBD2 (6 bases). Per germline, CDR1 SQVTM and CDR2 ANQGSEA. CDR3 length equals 13 residues. With 4 bases removed from V and 2 bases from J, the gap between germline ends came to 10 bases. This CDR3 reads CSVGGRYTDTQYF. The CDR3 DNA reads as TGCAGCGTTGGTGGGAGGTACACAGATACGCAGTATTTT.

This chain links TRBV9 with TRBJ2-3; 7 positions match TRBD2. The CDR3 spans 17 residues. Germline trimming cut 3 bases from V and 0 bases from J; bases unmatched to any gene: 10. The germline V gene encodes CDR1 SGDLS and CDR2 YYNGEE. The CDR3 DNA is TGTGCCAGCAGCGAAACCCTGTTTAGCGGGAGCACAGATACGCAGTATTTT. This encodes CASSETLFSGSTDTQYF. Variable domain in full (rest from reference TRBV9 and TRBJ2-3): DSGVTQTPKHLITATGQRVTLRCSPRSGDLSVYWYQQSLDQGLQFLIQYYNGEERAKGNILERFSAQQFPDLHSELNLSSLELGDSALYFCASSETLFSGSTDTQYFGPGTRLTVL.

The V call is TRBV5-1, the J call TRBJ2-3; possibly TRBD2 for D (5 bases). Trimming stripped 1 base from V and 5 bases from J, with 17 bases between. Germline CDR1 is SGHRS and CDR2 is YFSETQ. The length of the CDR3 is 16 residues. CDR3 loop: CASSLSYKDWGDTQYF. Here the CDR3 DNA reads TGCGCCAGCAGCTTGTCTTACAAGGACTGGGGAGATACGCAGTATTTT.

This CDR3 reads CASSDGQHTGELFF. CDR3 nucleotide sequence: TGTGCCAGCAGTGACGGACAGCACACCGGGGAGCTGTTTTTT. V gene TRBV6-1 combines with J gene TRBJ2-2, with D possibly TRBD1 on 6 matching bases. The CDR3 spans 14 residues. The V gene's germline CDR1 is MNHNS and CDR2 SASEGT. V lost 3 bases and J 3 bases, leaving 8 bases between the germline ends.

The V call is TRBV30, the J call TRBJ1-5; D call uncertain. Trimming took off 0 bases at V and 1 base at J, with 7 bases between the two ends. The CDR3 has 14 residues. Germline V gene sequence: CDR1 GTSNPN, CDR2 SVGIG (reference sequence). The chain's CDR3 is CAWSVGLSNQPQHF. CDR3 coding DNA: TGTGCCTGGAGTGTAGGACTGAGCAATCAGCCCCAGCATTTT.

This rearrangement joins TRBV4-1 to TRBJ2-1, with TRBD2 matching 8 bases. In germline, CDR1 is MGHRA, CDR2 YSYEKL. J lost 0 bases, V lost 4 bases, and 8 bases had no gene match. The CDR3 spans 17 residues. CDR3 in amino acids: CASSLRQLAGSYNEQFF. In DNA, the CDR3 is TGCGCCAGCAGCCTCCGCCAGCTAGCGGGCTCCTACAATGAGCAGTTCTTC.

The J gene is TRBJ2-2, the V gene TRBV13; D might be TRBD2 (6 bases). Germline V gene data show CDR1 as PRHDT and CDR2 as FYEKMQ (reference sequence). The CDR3 has 16 residues. V was clipped by 0 bases and J by 6 bases, with 14 bases between them. The CDR3 DNA reads TGTGCCAGCAGCTTAGGGGTCGGGGGAAACTCCGGGGAGCTGTTTTTT. Encoded protein: CASSLGVGGNSGELFF. The complete variable domain, with remaining parts taken from reference TRBV13 and TRBJ2-2, reads AAGVIQSPRHLIKEKRETATLKCYPIPRHDTVYWYQQGPGQDPQFLISFYEKMQSDKGSIPDRFSAQQFSDYHSELNMSSLELGDSALYFCASSLGVGGNSGELFFGEGSRLTVL.

This clone showed up just a few times. This chain connects TRBV6-4 to TRBJ2-1; TRBD2 matches 12 bases. This CDR3 is built from 14 residues. The V gene's germline CDR1 is MRHNA and CDR2 SNTAGT. V dropped 4 bases and J dropped 10; count of bases not matched to a gene: 5. Written as DNA, the CDR3 is TGTGCCAGCAGTGCCCTAGCGGGGGGGCAGGAGCAGTTCTTC. Its translation: CASSALAGGQEQFF.

About this clone: This CDR3 is also generated by other DNA sequences in the sample. The chain joins TRBV7-3 to TRBJ2-1; TRBD2 aligns across 12 bases. The CDR3 contains 14 residues. V lost 5 bases to trimming and J lost 7 bases; unmatched junction nucleotides: 3. The germline gives CDR1 SGHTA, CDR2 FQGTGA. In nucleotides, the CDR3 is TGTGCCAGCAGCCCCGGACTAGCGGGGAATGAGCAGTTCTTC. This translates into CASSPGLAGNEQFF.

The V call is TRBV28, the J call TRBJ1-4; D is possibly TRBD1 (5 bases). V was pared by 10 bases and J by 6 bases, with 9 bases between. CDR1 and CDR2 (germline): MDHEN, SYDVKM. The CDR3 has 11 amino acids. In DNA form, the CDR3 reads TGTGCCATACAGGACCATGAAAAACTGTTTTTT. Translated: CAIQDHEKLFF. Full variable domain (missing parts from reference TRBV28 and TRBJ1-4): DVKVTQSSRYLVKRTGEKVFLECVQDMDHENMFWYRQDPGLGLRLIYFSYDVKMKEKGDIPEGYSVSREKKERFSLILESASTNQTSMYLCAIQDHEKLFFGSGTQLSVL.

The rearrangement joins TRBV5-1 to TRBJ1-4; 9 bases are a match to TRBD1. After removal of 5 bases from V and 8 bases from J, the junction contained 7 bases not matched to a gene. CDR1 and CDR2 (germline): SGHRS, YFSETQ. The CDR3 spans 14 residues. This CDR3 is CASSSPGTGEKLFF. CDR3 nucleotides: TGCGCCAGCAGTTCTCCCGGGACAGGGGAAAAACTGTTTTTT.

In this sample, this clone turned up a few times. The chain carries TRBV5-6 and TRBJ1-3, with TRBD1 matching 9 bases. The CDR3 has 16 amino acids. V was clipped by 4 bases and J by 3 bases; unmatched bases: 8. Germline-derived CDR1 and CDR2 are SGHDT and YYEEEE. The CDR3 bases are TGTGCCAGCAGCGGCTGGACAGGGGAAGGTGGAAACACCATATATTTT. Translated, it gives CASSGWTGEGGNTIYF.

This chain connects TRBV9 to TRBJ1-1, with D hard to call. This CDR3 contains 15 residues. Between the trimmed V and J ends, which lost 0 bases and 0 bases, there was a span of 9 bases. The germline CDR1 and CDR2 sequences are SGDLS and YYNGEE. Written as DNA, the CDR3 is TGTGCCAGCAGCGTAGTGGCCAGTCTGAACACTGAAGCTTTCTTT. Translated, it gives CASSVVASLNTEAFF. Full variable domain (remainder filled in from reference TRBV9 and TRBJ1-1): DSGVTQTPKHLITATGQRVTLRCSPRSGDLSVYWYQQSLDQGLQFLIQYYNGEERAKGNILERFSAQQFPDLHSELNLSSLELGDSALYFCASSVVASLNTEAFFGQGTRLTVV.

This chain links TRBV18 with TRBJ1-3, with TRBD1 matching over 7 bases. V trimming: 5 bases; J trimming: 6 bases; junction bases outside the gene matches: 10. Germline values: CDR1 KGHSH, CDR2 LQKENI. The CDR3 has 15 amino acids. The CDR3 sequence is CASSTRRQGSNTIYF. The CDR3, as DNA: TGTGCCAGCTCAACCCGGCGACAGGGCTCAAACACCATATATTTT.

This clone occurred a few times. The V gene is TRBV7-6, the J gene TRBJ2-2, with 7 bases fitting TRBD2. V lost 1 base and J lost 5; bases outside the gene matches: 7. Germline values: CDR1 SGHVS, CDR2 FNYEAQ. The CDR3 contains 16 residues. Here the CDR3 DNA reads TGTGCCAGCAGCTTAGAAGGAGGCGGGAGTACCGGGGAGCTGTTTTTT. Its protein product is CASSLEGGGSTGELFF.

This clone was observed many times. CDR3 amino acids: CASSKGGAPPRDRSTGELFF. The CDR3 nucleotides read TGTGCCAGCAGCAAAGGGGGCGCCCCCCCGCGGGATCGTAGCACCGGGGAGCTGTTTTTT. This chain links TRBV21-1 with TRBJ2-2; the D call in the table, TRBD2, was not verified against the DNA. TRBV21-1 counts as a pseudogene. The CDR3 loop spans 20 amino acids.

The gene calls are TRBV29-1 and TRBJ2-7; weak D call: TRBD2 (5 bases). Trimming pared 6 bases from V and 6 bases from J, leaving 12 bases between. This CDR3 is 11 amino acids long. Germline V gene data show CDR1 as SQVTM and CDR2 as ANQGSEA. DNA for the CDR3: TGCAGCGTGAATAATGCGGGCGAGCAGTACTTC. This sequence encodes CSVNNAGEQYF.

The CDR3 sequence: CASSAPGPLGLTSTDTQYF. CDR3 sequence (DNA): TGTGCCAGCAGCGCCCCCGGGCCTTTGGGGCTTACTAGCACAGATACGCAGTATTTT. V and J are TRBV9 and TRBJ2-3; perhaps TRBD1 as D (5 bases). Trimming took off 3 bases at V and 0 bases at J, with 23 bases between the two ends. The CDR3 runs to 19 residues. Germline lookup yields CDR1 SGDLS and CDR2 YYNGEE.

The genes are TRBV28 and TRBJ1-6; D is perhaps TRBD1 (6 bases). The length of the CDR3 is 15 residues. With 4 bases removed from V and 3 bases from J, the gap between germline ends came to 10 bases. Germline V gene data show CDR1 as MDHEN and CDR2 as SYDVKM. CDR3 loop: CASSSRDNYNSPLHF. The CDR3 bases are TGTGCCAGCAGTTCCCGGGACAACTATAATTCACCCCTCCACTTT. The full variable domain, rest sourced from reference TRBV28 and TRBJ1-6, is DVKVTQSSRYLVKRTGEKVFLECVQDMDHENMFWYRQDPGLGLRLIYFSYDVKMKEKGDIPEGYSVSREKKERFSLILESASTNQTSMYLCASSSRDNYNSPLHFGNGTRLTVT.

The chain recombines TRBV29-1 with TRBJ2-1; TRBD2 might be the D (6 bases). V was trimmed by 4 bases and J by 0 bases, leaving 16 bases between them. CDR1 and CDR2 from the germline V gene are SQVTM and ANQGSEA. There are 16 residues in the CDR3. The CDR3 DNA is TGCAGCGTTGCCGGAGCGGCGGGGAGCTCCTACAATGAGCAGTTCTTC. Translated, it gives CSVAGAAGSSYNEQFF.

The chain uses TRBV13 and TRBJ2-7; 10 bases align to TRBD2. V gave up 4 bases and J gave up 6 bases; unmatched junction bases: 9. The CDR3 covers 15 residues. Germline V CDR1 and CDR2: PRHDT, FYEKMQ (reference sequence). This chain's CDR3 is CASSSSGRALGEQYF. The CDR3 bases are TGTGCCAGCAGCTCAAGCGGGAGGGCCCTCGGCGAGCAGTACTTC.

This chain links TRBV5-8 with TRBJ2-7; 7 bases line up with TRBD2. CDR3 length: 14 residues. The ends lost 4 bases at V and 2 bases at J; junction bases unmatched: 6. Germline V CDR1 and CDR2: SGHTS, YDEGEE. This CDR3 is CASSHGGYPYEQYF. CDR3 DNA sequence: TGTGCCAGCAGCCACGGGGGGTATCCCTACGAGCAGTACTTC.

This clone was detected once. The genes are TRBV27 and TRBJ2-7; the match to TRBD1 covers 8 bases. Germline CDR1 is MNHEY and CDR2 is SMNVEV (reference sequence). Trimming cost V 0 bases and J 2 bases; bases outside gene matches: 6. This CDR3 contains 16 residues. The DNA of the CDR3 is TGTGCCAGCAGTTTATCGGCAGGGACAGGTACCTACGAGCAGTACTTC. Translating gives CASSLSAGTGTYEQYF.

This clone was seen once. The V call is TRBV11-3, the J call TRBJ2-1; TRBD2 matches 8 bases. With 1 base clipped from V and 8 bases from J, the junction kept 13 bases outside the gene matches. Looked up from germline, CDR1 is SGHNT and CDR2 is YENEEA. The CDR3 is made up of 17 amino acids. The CDR3 bases are TGTGCCAGCAGCTTAGGGGTCGTGGCGGGAGGACTCGATGAGCAGTTCTTC. Residues: CASSLGVVAGGLDEQFF.

This sequence joins TRBV18 and TRBJ1-2; tentatively, D is TRBD1 (5 bases). CDR3 length equals 15 residues. Trimming shortened V by 2 bases and J by 2 bases, and 12 bases separated the two germline ends. Germline values: CDR1 KGHSH, CDR2 LQKENI. CDR3 loop: CASSPGRGPNYGYTF. The CDR3 DNA follows: TGTGCCAGCTCACCAGGAAGGGGCCCGAACTATGGCTACACCTTC.

This rearrangement joins TRBV6-5 to TRBJ2-7, with TRBD2 identical over 8 bases. CDR1 and CDR2 from the germline V gene are MNHEY and SVGAGI. The CDR3 covers 14 residues. With 6 bases clipped from V and 2 bases from J, the junction kept 6 bases outside the gene matches. CDR3 bases: TGTGCCAGCAGGCTAACTAGCGGACCCTACGAGCAGTACTTC. Protein: CASRLTSGPYEQYF.

The V and J genes are TRBV11-2 and TRBJ1-1, with D tentatively TRBD1 (6 bases). CDR1 and CDR2 (germline): SGHAT, FQNNGV. V dropped 1 base and J dropped 6 bases, with 6 bases sitting between them. The CDR3 loop spans 12 amino acids. The DNA of the CDR3 is TGTGCCAGCAGCTTAGGGGGGCCTGAAGCTTTCTTT. Translating it yields CASSLGGPEAFF. Together with reference TRBV11-2 and TRBJ1-1, the CDR3 gives the full variable domain: EAGVAQSPRYKIIEKRQSVAFWCNPISGHATLYWYQQILGQGPKLLIQFQNNGVVDDSQLPKDRFSAERLKGVDSTLKIQPAKLEDSAVYLCASSLGGPEAFFGQGTRLTVV.